This entry concerns a single T cell receptor beta chain. These data come from a study of blood T cell repertoires in COVID-19. Study as a whole: Sites across the United States, Italy and Spain contributed samples from acute and convalescent COVID-19.

The germline V and J ends were trimmed by 1 base and 8 bases, with 11 bases remaining between them. CDR1 and CDR2 (germline): SEHNR, FQNEAQ (reference sequence). The CDR3 covers 13 residues. Using immunoSEQ multiplex PCR, the repertoire was profiled, and TCRdb retains in-frame clones only, with some absent. The sample carries 300,000 to 400,000 clones, 90% to 95% recorded once. The chain is built from TRBV7-9 and TRBJ1-2; TRBD1 is a possible D gene (6 bases). The source material was PBMCs or T cells enriched from blood (not recorded which). The sequence was obtained from a woman in her thirties who had been exposed to COVID-19. The DNA for the CDR3 is TGTGCCAGCAGCTTAGTCGGACAGAGAGGCTACACCTTC. This gives the protein CASSLVGQRGYTF.